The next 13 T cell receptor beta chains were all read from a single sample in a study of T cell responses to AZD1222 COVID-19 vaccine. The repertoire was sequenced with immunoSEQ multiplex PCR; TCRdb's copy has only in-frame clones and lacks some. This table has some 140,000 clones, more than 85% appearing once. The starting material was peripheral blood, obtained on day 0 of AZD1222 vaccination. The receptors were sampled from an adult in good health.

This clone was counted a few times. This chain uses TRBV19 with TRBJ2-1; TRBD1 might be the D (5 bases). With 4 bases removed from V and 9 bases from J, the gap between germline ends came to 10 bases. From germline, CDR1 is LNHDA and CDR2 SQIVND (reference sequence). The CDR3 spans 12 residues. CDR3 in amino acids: CASSRGSVEQFF. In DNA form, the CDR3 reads TGTGCCAGTAGTAGGGGCTCGGTTGAGCAGTTCTTC.

The CDR3 bases are TGTGCCAGCAGCTTGCCCCAAAGGGCCTATGGCTACACCTTC. Protein: CASSLPQRAYGYTF. The rearrangement links TRBV5-6 to TRBJ1-2; no clear D. The germline V gene has CDR1 SGHDT and CDR2 YYEEEE. This CDR3 region has 14 residues. Trimming removed 1 base at V and 4 bases at J, with 11 bases between. Supplemented by reference TRBV5-6 and TRBJ1-2, the full variable domain reads DAGVTQSPTHLIKTRGQQVTLRCSPKSGHDTVSWYQQALGQGPQFIFQYYEEEERQRGNFPDRFSGHQFPNYSSELNVNALLLGDSALYLCASSLPQRAYGYTFGSGTRLTVV.

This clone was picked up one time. Written as DNA, the CDR3 is TGCGCCAGCAGCCTGGCCGGGACTAGCGTGAATGAGCAGTTCTTC. Protein sequence: CASSLAGTSVNEQFF. The chain combines TRBV5-1 with TRBJ2-1; 10 bases fit TRBD2. The CDR3 contains 15 residues. Germline values: CDR1 SGHRS, CDR2 YFSETQ. Trimming removed 4 bases from V and 7 bases from J; junction bases left unmatched: 8.

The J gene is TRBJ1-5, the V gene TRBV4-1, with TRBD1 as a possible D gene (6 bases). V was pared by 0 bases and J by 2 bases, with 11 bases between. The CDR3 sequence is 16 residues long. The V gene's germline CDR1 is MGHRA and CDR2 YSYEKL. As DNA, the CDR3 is TGCGCCAGCAGCCAAGATTTACAGGGTGGCAATCAGCCCCAGCATTTT. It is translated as CASSQDLQGGNQPQHF.

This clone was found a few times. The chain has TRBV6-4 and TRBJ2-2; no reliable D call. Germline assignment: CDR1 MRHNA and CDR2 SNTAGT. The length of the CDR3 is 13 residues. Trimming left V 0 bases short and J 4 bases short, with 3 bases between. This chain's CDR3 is CASSDSATGELFF. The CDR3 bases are TGTGCCAGCAGTGACTCGGCCACCGGGGAGCTGTTTTTT.

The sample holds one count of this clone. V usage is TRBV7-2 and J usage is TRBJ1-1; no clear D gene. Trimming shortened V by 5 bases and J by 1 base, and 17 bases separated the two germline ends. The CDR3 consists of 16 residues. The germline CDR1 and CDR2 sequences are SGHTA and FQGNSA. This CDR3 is CASSPWTGIRNTEAFF. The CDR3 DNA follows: TGTGCCAGCAGCCCATGGACGGGGATAAGGAACACTGAAGCTTTCTTT.

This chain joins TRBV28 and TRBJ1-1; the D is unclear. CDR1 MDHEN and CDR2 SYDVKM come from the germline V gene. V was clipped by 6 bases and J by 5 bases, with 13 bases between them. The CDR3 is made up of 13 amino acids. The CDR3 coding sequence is TGTGCCAGCAGCTTAGCATGGGAGACTGAAGCTTTCTTT. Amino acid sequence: CASSLAWETEAFF. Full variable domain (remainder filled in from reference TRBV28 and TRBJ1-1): DVKVTQSSRYLVKRTGEKVFLECVQDMDHENMFWYRQDPGLGLRLIYFSYDVKMKEKGDIPEGYSVSREKKERFSLILESASTNQTSMYLCASSLAWETEAFFGQGTRLTVV.

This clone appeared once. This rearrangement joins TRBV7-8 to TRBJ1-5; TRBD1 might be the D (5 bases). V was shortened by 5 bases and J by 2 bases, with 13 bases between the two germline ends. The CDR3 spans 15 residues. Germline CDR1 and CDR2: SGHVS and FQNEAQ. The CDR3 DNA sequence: TGTGCCAGCAGCGGGGGAAACCGGGGCAATCAGCCCCAGCATTTT. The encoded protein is CASSGGNRGNQPQHF.

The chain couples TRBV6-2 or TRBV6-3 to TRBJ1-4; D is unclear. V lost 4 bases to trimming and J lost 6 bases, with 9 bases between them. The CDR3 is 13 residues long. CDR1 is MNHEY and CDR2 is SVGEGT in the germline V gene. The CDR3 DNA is TGTGCCAGCAGTTCCAGTCGGGATGAAAAACTGTTTTTT. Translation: CASSSSRDEKLFF.

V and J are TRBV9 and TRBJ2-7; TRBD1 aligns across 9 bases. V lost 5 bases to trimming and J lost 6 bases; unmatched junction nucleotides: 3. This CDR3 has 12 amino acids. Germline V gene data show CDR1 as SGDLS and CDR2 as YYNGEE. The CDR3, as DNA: TGTGCCAGCAGTGCGGACAGGGGCGAGCAGTACTTC. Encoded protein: CASSADRGEQYF.

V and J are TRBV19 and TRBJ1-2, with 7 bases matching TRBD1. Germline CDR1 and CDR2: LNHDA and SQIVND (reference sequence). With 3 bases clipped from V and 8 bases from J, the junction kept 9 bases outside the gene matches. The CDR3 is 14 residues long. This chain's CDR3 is CASSIVEGARGYTF. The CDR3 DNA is TGTGCCAGTAGTATCGTGGAGGGGGCGAGGGGCTACACCTTC.

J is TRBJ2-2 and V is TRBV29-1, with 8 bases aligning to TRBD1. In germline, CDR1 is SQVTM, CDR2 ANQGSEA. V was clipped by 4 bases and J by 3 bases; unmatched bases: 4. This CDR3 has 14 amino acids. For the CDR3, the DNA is TGCAGCGTTGGCTACAGGGGGGACACCGGGGAGCTGTTTTTT. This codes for CSVGYRGDTGELFF.

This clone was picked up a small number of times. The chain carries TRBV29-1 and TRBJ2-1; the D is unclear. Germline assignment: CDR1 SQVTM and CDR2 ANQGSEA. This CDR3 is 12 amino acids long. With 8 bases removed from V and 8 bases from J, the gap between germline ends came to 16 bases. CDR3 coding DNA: TGCAGCCTACGAAACAGTGGGGATGAGCAGTTCTTC. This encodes CSLRNSGDEQFF.